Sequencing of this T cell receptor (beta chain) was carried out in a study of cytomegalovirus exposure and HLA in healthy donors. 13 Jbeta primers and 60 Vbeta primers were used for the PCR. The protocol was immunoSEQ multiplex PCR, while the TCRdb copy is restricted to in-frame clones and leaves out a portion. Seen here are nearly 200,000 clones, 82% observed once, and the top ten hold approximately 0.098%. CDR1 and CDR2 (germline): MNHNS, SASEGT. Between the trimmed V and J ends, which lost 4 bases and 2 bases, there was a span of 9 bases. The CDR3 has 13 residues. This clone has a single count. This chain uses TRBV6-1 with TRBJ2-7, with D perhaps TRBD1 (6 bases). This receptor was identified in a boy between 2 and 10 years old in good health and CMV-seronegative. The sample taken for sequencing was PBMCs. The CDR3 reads CASSVRQAYEQYF. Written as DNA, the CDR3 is TGTGCCAGCAGTGTCCGACAGGCCTACGAGCAGTACTTC.